This TCR beta chain was retrieved from a study of control samples from healthy donors and cancer patients. Sequencing was performed with immunoSEQ multiplex PCR; in TCRdb, only in-frame clones are kept and a portion is missing. The sample lists 100,000 to 150,000 clones; 90% were seen once. V gave up 2 bases and J gave up 11 bases, with 22 bases separating them. The CDR3 sequence is 17 residues long. The V gene's germline CDR1 is SGHVS and CDR2 FNYEAQ. The sequence was obtained from a man aged 35 to 55 in good health. The chain carries TRBV7-6 and TRBJ1-6, with D perhaps matching TRBD1 (5 bases). The specimen was blood. CDR3 DNA sequence: TGTGCCAGCAGCTTAAATGTTCCGGGGCCTGGGATTGCACCCCTCCACTTT. Translated: CASSLNVPGPGIAPLHF.